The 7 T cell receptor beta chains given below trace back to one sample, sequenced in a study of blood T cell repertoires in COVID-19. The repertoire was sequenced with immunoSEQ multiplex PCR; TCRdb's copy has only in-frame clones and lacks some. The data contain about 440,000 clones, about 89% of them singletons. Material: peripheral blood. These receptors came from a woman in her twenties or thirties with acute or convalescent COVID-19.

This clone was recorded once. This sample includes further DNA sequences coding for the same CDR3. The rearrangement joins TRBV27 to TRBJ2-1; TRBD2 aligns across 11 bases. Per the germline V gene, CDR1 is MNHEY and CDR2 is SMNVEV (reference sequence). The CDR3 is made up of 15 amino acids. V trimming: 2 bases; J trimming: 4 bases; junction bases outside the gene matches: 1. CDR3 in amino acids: CASSLGTSGYNEQFF. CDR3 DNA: TGTGCCAGCAGTTTAGGGACTAGCGGATACAATGAGCAGTTCTTC.

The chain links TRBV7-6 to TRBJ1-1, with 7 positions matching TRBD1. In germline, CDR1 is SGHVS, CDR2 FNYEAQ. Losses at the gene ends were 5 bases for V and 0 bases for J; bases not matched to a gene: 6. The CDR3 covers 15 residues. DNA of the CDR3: TGTGCCAGCAGCCCTAAAACAGGGGTGAACACTGAAGCTTTCTTT. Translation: CASSPKTGVNTEAFF.

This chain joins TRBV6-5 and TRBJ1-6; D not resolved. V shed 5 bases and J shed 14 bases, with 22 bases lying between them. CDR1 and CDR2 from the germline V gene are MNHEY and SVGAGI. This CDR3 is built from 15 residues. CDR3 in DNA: TGTGCCAGCAGTCTCCGGGTGGGTCCGTATTTGACCCTCCACTTT. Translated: CASSLRVGPYLTLHF.

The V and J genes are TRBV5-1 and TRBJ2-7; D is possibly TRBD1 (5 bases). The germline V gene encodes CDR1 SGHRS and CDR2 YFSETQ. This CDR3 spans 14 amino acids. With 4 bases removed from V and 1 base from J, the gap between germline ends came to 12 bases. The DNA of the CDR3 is TGCGCCAGCAGCCACAGGACCAATTCCTACGAGCAGTACTTC. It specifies CASSHRTNSYEQYF.

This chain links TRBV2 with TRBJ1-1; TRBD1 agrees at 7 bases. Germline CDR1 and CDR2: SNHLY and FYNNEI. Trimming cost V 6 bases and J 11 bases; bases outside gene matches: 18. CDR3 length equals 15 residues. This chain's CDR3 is CASREGQNGRFLAFF. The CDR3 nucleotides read TGTGCCAGCAGGGAGGGACAGAACGGAAGGTTTTTGGCTTTCTTT. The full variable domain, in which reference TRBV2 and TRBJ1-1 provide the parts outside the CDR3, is EPEVTQTPSHQVTQMGQEVILRCVPISNHLYFYWYRQILGQKVEFLVSFYNNEISEKSEIFDDQFSVERPDGSNFTLKIRSTKLEDSAMYFCASREGQNGRFLAFFGQGTRLTVV.

As DNA, the CDR3 is TGTGCCAGCAGCTTGCCCAGTTTGACCTACAATGAGCAGTTCTTC. This sequence encodes CASSLPSLTYNEQFF. The chain links TRBV5-4 to TRBJ2-1; no clear D gene. Germline V CDR1 and CDR2: SGHNT, YYREEE (reference sequence). This CDR3 has 15 residues. The V and J ends lost 1 base and 2 bases respectively, with 10 bases between them.

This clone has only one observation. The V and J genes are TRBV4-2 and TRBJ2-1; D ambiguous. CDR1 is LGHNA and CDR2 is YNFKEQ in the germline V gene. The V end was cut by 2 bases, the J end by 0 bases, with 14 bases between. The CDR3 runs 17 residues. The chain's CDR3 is CASSQKSIRSSYNEQFF. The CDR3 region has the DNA TGTGCCAGCAGCCAAAAATCGATACGTAGCTCCTACAATGAGCAGTTCTTC.